This T cell receptor beta chain was sequenced in a study of regulatory T cells in long-lasting Graves disease. Remarks on this clonotype: Its antigen is currently unknown.

Study-wide points: Persistent disease favored TRBV28, TRBJ1-2 and TRBJ2-5.

HTBI primers from iRepertoire and Arm-PCR of CDR3 regions yielded the TCR beta libraries. TCRdb re-called the multiplex PCR reads with MiXCR, one entry per CDR3 protein. The table includes some 250,000 distinct CDR3 sequences, 15% to 20% detected once. The time point: newly diagnosed GD, antithyroid drugs for less than 3 months. The TCR library was made from RNA that had been extracted from PBMCs in TRIzol. The CDR3 is 14 residues long. V dropped 6 bases and J dropped 2; count of bases not matched to a gene: 6. Germline assignment: CDR1 KGHSH and CDR2 LQKENI. These data are also associated with another study on T cells in Graves' hyperthyroidism and ophthalmopathy. As that report states: The HTBI primer set drove a first-round RT-PCR of the TCR CDR3.

The clonotype was recovered from a woman aged 25 to 45 with Graves disease. V and J are TRBV18 and TRBJ2-7, with 8 bases that match TRBD1. The sequencing here drew on peripheral blood mononuclear cells (PBMCs), taken at new diagnosis, from a patient treated with antithyroid drugs. In DNA form, the CDR3 reads TGTGCCAGCTCCCCGGGACAGGAGACCTACGAGCAGTACTTC. It translates to CASSPGQETYEQYF. Combining the CDR3 with reference TRBV18 and TRBJ2-7 gives the whole variable domain NAGVMQNPRHLVRRRGQEARLRCSPMKGHSHVYWYRQLPEEGLKFMVYLQKENIIDESGMPKERFSAEFPKEGPSILRIQQVVRGDSAAYFCASSPGQETYEQYFGPGTRLTVT.